Below, 29 T cell receptor beta chains from the same sample are listed, as sequenced in a study of blood T cells in healthy people across ages. Then a second PCR, running roughly 6 to 11 cycles, was carried out with a sample-barcoded 5' primer and a J-beta primer mix. MiXCR was run by TCRdb on the 5' RACE reads, yielding one entry per CDR3 protein. The data contain 590,000 or so distinct CDR3 sequences, under 30% of them singletons. The sequencing input was blood. The origin of the receptors is a woman aged 80 or over in good health.

In regard to this clonotype: Since a much larger clone is just one base distant, this may be a read error. CDR3 protein: CAGSLERLNTEAFF. The CDR3 DNA reads as TGTGCCGGCAGCTTAGAAAGACTGAACACTGAAGCTTTCTTT. The rearrangement joins TRBV11-2 to TRBJ1-1, with D hard to call. Germline assignment: CDR1 SGHAT and CDR2 FQNNGV. The CDR3 is 14 residues long.

In this sample, this clonotype turned up many times. V and J are TRBV18 and TRBJ1-5; 7 bases are shared with TRBD1. Germline-derived CDR1 and CDR2 are KGHSH and LQKENI. V lost 0 bases, J lost 7 bases, and 9 bases stayed unmatched. The CDR3 runs 16 residues. For the CDR3, the DNA is TGTGCCAGCTCACCACCGAGGGGGCAAGGGCCCCAGCCCCAGCATTTT. Encoded protein: CASSPPRGQGPQPQHF.

The chain joins TRBV12-3 or TRBV12-4 to TRBJ2-7; 10 bases agree with TRBD2. V dropped 5 bases and J dropped 7; count of bases not matched to a gene: 14. The CDR3 totals 16 residues. The CDR3 sequence: CASSLQAGGHYNEQYF. In DNA form, the CDR3 reads TGTGCCAGCAGTCTCCAAGCGGGGGGGCACTACAATGAGCAGTACTTC.

Concerning this clonotype itself: A much larger clone lies a single base off, so this may be a read error. This chain links TRBV13 with TRBJ1-2; 9 bases align to TRBD1. Germline V lookup: CDR1 PRHDT, CDR2 FYEKMQ (reference sequence). The CDR3 contains 16 residues. The V and J ends lost 4 bases and 0 bases, in that order; junction bases with no gene match: 6. The CDR3 reads CASSSPGTGTNYGYTF. The CDR3 DNA follows: TGTGCCAGCAGCTCACCCGGGACAGGGACTAACTATGGCTACACCTTC.

This clonotype was found many times. The chain is built from TRBV5-6 and TRBJ2-3; D is tentatively TRBD1 or TRBD2 (5 bases each). The CDR3 totals 14 residues. Looked up from germline, CDR1 is SGHDT and CDR2 is YYEEEE. V was trimmed by 5 bases and J by 7 bases, leaving 17 bases between them. The CDR3 loop is CASSSAGMVNTQYF. Written as DNA, the CDR3 is TGTGCCAGCAGTAGCGCAGGGATGGTAAATACGCAGTATTTT. Together with reference TRBV5-6 and TRBJ2-3, the CDR3 gives the full variable domain: DAGVTQSPTHLIKTRGQQVTLRCSPKSGHDTVSWYQQALGQGPQFIFQYYEEEERQRGNFPDRFSGHQFPNYSSELNVNALLLGDSALYLCASSSAGMVNTQYFGPGTRLTVL.

The V and J genes are TRBV24-1 and TRBJ1-2, with 8 bases that match TRBD1. Unmatched junction bases numbered 9, after V lost 4 bases and J lost 6 bases. Germline V CDR1 and CDR2: KGHDR, SFDVKD. The CDR3 runs 15 residues. The CDR3 reads CATSDPGTGLDGYTF. The CDR3 DNA is TGTGCCACCAGTGACCCCGGGACAGGCCTGGATGGCTACACCTTC.

This clonotype was counted at least ten times. The rearrangement uses TRBV15 and TRBJ2-1; 9 nucleotides align to TRBD2. The CDR3 loop spans 15 amino acids. Trimming at V came to 3 bases and at J to 4 bases, leaving 4 bases not matched to a gene. Germline lookup yields CDR1 LNHNV and CDR2 YYDKDF (reference sequence). The CDR3, as DNA: TGTGCCACCAGCAGGACGGGACTAGCTTACAATGAGCAGTTCTTC. Protein product: CATSRTGLAYNEQFF.

A word on this clonotype: It may be a read error: a sequence one base away is much more abundant. The CDR3 loop is CASSQDRSDERYF. For the CDR3, the DNA is TGTGCCAGCAGCCAAGATCGATCGGACGAGCGGTACTTC. J is TRBJ2-4 and V is TRBV3-1; D unclear. Germline values: CDR1 LGHDT, CDR2 YNNKEL (reference sequence). V lost 0 bases and J 15 bases, leaving 15 bases between the germline ends. This CDR3 has 13 residues. Full variable domain (remainder filled in from reference TRBV3-1 and TRBJ2-4): DTAVSQTPKYLVTQMGNDKSIKCEQNLGHDTMYWYKQDSKKFLKIMFSYNNKELIINETVPNRFSPKSPDKAHLNLHINSLELGDSAVYFCASSQDRSDERYFGAGTRLSVL.

This clonotype was picked up many times. The chain carries TRBV11-2 and TRBJ2-5; 10 bases fit TRBD2. Germline assignment: CDR1 SGHAT and CDR2 FQNNGV. V lost 5 bases, J lost 3 bases, and 12 bases stayed unmatched. The CDR3 totals 17 residues. The CDR3 DNA reads TGTGCCAGCAGCCAACGATATAGCGGGGGGAATAAAGAGACCCAGTACTTC. Its translation is CASSQRYSGGNKETQYF.

Of note for this clonotype: The junction and the germline gene differ at one end; a read error may be behind it. The chain has TRBV9 and TRBJ2-4; 10 bases map to TRBD2. The CDR3 covers 15 residues. Per germline, CDR1 SGDLS and CDR2 YYNGEE. This CDR3 is CASSPYGTSAFGQYF. CDR3 DNA sequence: TGTGCCAGCAGCCCATACGGGACTAGCGCCTTTGGGCAGTATTTC.

This chain uses TRBV6-2 or TRBV6-3 with TRBJ1-1, with 7 bases aligning to TRBD1. In germline, CDR1 is MNHEY, CDR2 SVGEGT. There are 18 residues in the CDR3. V was pared by 6 bases and J by 0 bases, with 16 bases of the junction left unmatched. CDR3 sequence: CASRRGGQLQSLNTEAFF. In DNA form, the CDR3 reads TGTGCCAGCAGGAGGGGGGGACAGCTACAATCCTTGAACACTGAAGCTTTCTTT.

This clonotype was picked up many times. The chain combines TRBV7-2 with TRBJ2-3, with D maybe TRBD1 (6 bases). CDR1 is SGHTA and CDR2 is FQGNSA in the germline V gene. V shed 2 bases and J shed 5 bases, with 14 bases lying between them. The CDR3 spans 15 residues. CDR3 DNA sequence: TGTGCCAGCAGCTTAACAGGGCAGGGTGGAGATACGCAGTATTTT. It codes for CASSLTGQGGDTQYF.

This clonotype was seen only a few times. This clone may be a read error of a much larger clone one base away. The chain recombines TRBV6-5 with TRBJ2-1; tentatively, D is TRBD1 (5 bases). The CDR3 has 15 residues. V was clipped by 2 bases and J by 6 bases, with 14 bases between them. Germline loops: CDR1 MNHEY, CDR2 SVGAGI. CDR3 loop: CASSYGFHDSNEQFF. In DNA form, the CDR3 reads TGTGCCAGCAGTTACGGGTTCCATGACAGCAATGAGCAGTTCTTC.

V is TRBV5-1 and J is TRBJ2-4, with D maybe TRBD2 (6 bases). The germline V gene encodes CDR1 SGHRS and CDR2 YFSETQ. V lost 4 bases to trimming and J lost 6 bases, with 14 bases between them. The length of the CDR3 is 14 residues. CDR3 loop: CASSPTAGRNIQYF. CDR3 nucleotides: TGCGCCAGCAGCCCGACCGCGGGGAGAAACATTCAGTACTTC.

The chain uses TRBV5-1 and TRBJ1-1; D is unresolved. The germline CDR1 and CDR2 sequences are SGHRS and YFSETQ. This CDR3 is 14 amino acids long. V gave up 0 bases and J gave up 5 bases, with 11 bases separating them. The chain's CDR3 is CASSLVGSPTEAFF. Written as DNA, the CDR3 is TGCGCCAGCAGCTTGGTTGGCAGCCCTACTGAAGCTTTCTTT.

This clonotype was counted many times. The genes are TRBV20-1 and TRBJ2-7; D is perhaps TRBD1 (5 bases). Trimming pared 2 bases from V and 3 bases from J, leaving 8 bases between. Germline loops: CDR1 DFQATT, CDR2 SNEGSKA (reference sequence). The CDR3 extends over 12 amino acids. CDR3 bases: TGCAGTGCTAGACCCGACAGCTACGAGCAGTACTTC. It is translated as CSARPDSYEQYF.

CDR3 amino acids: CASSTGPGGYTF. The CDR3 DNA reads as TGTGCCAGCAGTACAGGGCCTGGGGGCTACACCTTC. The J gene is TRBJ1-2, the V gene TRBV6-2 or TRBV6-3; possible D gene TRBD1, 6 bases. The germline V and J ends were trimmed by 5 bases and 8 bases, with 12 bases remaining between them. The CDR3 is made up of 12 amino acids. In germline, CDR1 is MNHEY, CDR2 SVGEGT.

The gene calls are TRBV20-1 and TRBJ1-2; D is undetermined. Germline CDR1 and CDR2: DFQATT and SNEGSKA (reference sequence). V shed 2 bases and J shed 2 bases, with 9 bases lying between them. The CDR3 has 13 amino acids. The CDR3 region is CSARRLENYGYTF. Here the CDR3 DNA reads TGCAGTGCTAGACGCCTAGAAAACTATGGCTACACCTTC.

At least ten counts were recorded for this clonotype. The chain has TRBV18 and TRBJ2-7; D remains unclear. Trimming took off 1 base at V and 4 bases at J, with 5 bases between the two ends. CDR3 length: 12 residues. The germline V gene encodes CDR1 KGHSH and CDR2 LQKENI. The CDR3 DNA reads as TGTGCCAGCTCACCACGGCCTTACGAGCAGTACTTC. Its protein is CASSPRPYEQYF. Complete variable domain (other parts from reference TRBV18 and TRBJ2-7): NAGVMQNPRHLVRRRGQEARLRCSPMKGHSHVYWYRQLPEEGLKFMVYLQKENIIDESGMPKERFSAEFPKEGPSILRIQQVVRGDSAAYFCASSPRPYEQYFGPGTRLTVT.

Ten or more counts support this clonotype. This chain uses TRBV7-2 with TRBJ1-2, with D maybe TRBD1 (5 bases). The ends were cut back, 5 bases at V and 8 bases at J, with 21 bases in the middle. The CDR3 has 15 residues. Germline CDR1 reads SGHTA; CDR2 reads FQGNSA. The CDR3 region is CASSVIPGTRKGYTF. The CDR3 DNA reads TGTGCCAGCAGCGTCATACCGGGGACCCGGAAGGGCTACACCTTC.

The V gene is TRBV15, the J gene TRBJ1-4; D remains ambiguous. The germline V and J ends were trimmed by 6 bases and 4 bases, with 15 bases remaining between them. The CDR3 is made up of 15 amino acids. Germline V gene sequence: CDR1 LNHNV, CDR2 YYDKDF (reference sequence). The CDR3 bases are TGTGCCACCAGTCGCGGCGGGCAGGTTAATGAAAAACTGTTTTTT. It yields the protein CATSRGGQVNEKLFF.

This clonotype was observed many times. This chain joins TRBV9 and TRBJ2-5; D unclear. V lost 4 bases and J lost 1, with 11 bases in between. The germline CDR1 and CDR2 sequences are SGDLS and YYNGEE. CDR3 length: 14 amino acids. CDR3 in amino acids: CASSPRAVQETQYF. CDR3 DNA sequence: TGTGCCAGCAGCCCCCGGGCGGTCCAAGAGACCCAGTACTTC.

Points on this clonotype: A read error is possible here, since a much larger clone lies one base away. The chain carries TRBV7-2 and TRBJ2-1; TRBD2 might be the D (6 bases). The DNA end is more similar to TRBJ2-7, so the J call may be wrong. Germline values: CDR1 SGHTA, CDR2 FQGNSA. The CDR3 has 15 amino acids. The chain's CDR3 is CAGSLAIGGYNEQYF. For the CDR3, the DNA is TGTGCCGGCAGCTTAGCTATCGGGGGATACAATGAGCAGTACTTC.

The chain links TRBV7-2 to TRBJ2-7, with TRBD2 identical over 8 bases. The V segment lost 2 bases and the J segment 12 bases; nucleotides outside the gene matches: 6. Germline V gene sequence: CDR1 SGHTA, CDR2 FQGNSA. The CDR3 contains 12 residues. The DNA of the CDR3 is TGTGCCAGCAGCTTAATCGGGGGGGCACCGTACTTC. Translation: CASSLIGGAPYF.

This clonotype was seen ten or more times. V and J are TRBV18 and TRBJ2-3; D gene ambiguous. V was trimmed by 3 bases and J by 5 bases, leaving 6 bases between them. Germline CDR1 and CDR2: KGHSH and LQKENI. CDR3 length: 12 amino acids. CDR3 residues: CASSPAEDTQYF. The CDR3 DNA sequence: TGTGCCAGCTCACCGGCAGAAGATACGCAGTATTTT.

In this sample, this clonotype turned up many times. The gene calls are TRBV7-2 and TRBJ1-4; a weak D match, TRBD1 (6 bases). The CDR3 runs to 14 residues. Trimming cost V 4 bases and J 4 bases, with 10 bases left between them. The germline V gene has CDR1 SGHTA and CDR2 FQGNSA. The DNA for the CDR3 is TGTGCCAGCAGCTGGGGGCGGGGTAATGAAAAACTGTTTTTT. This gives the protein CASSWGRGNEKLFF. The variable domain in full, with the rest retrieved from reference TRBV7-2 and TRBJ1-4, is GAGVSQSPSNKVTEKGKDVELRCDPISGHTALYWYRQSLGQGLEFLIYFQGNSAPDKSGLPSDRFSAERTGGSVSTLTIQRTQQEDSAVYLCASSWGRGNEKLFFGSGTQLSVL.

In this sample, this clonotype turned up many times. The chain uses TRBV24-1 and TRBJ2-7; possible D gene TRBD1, 7 bases. Trimming pared 2 bases from V and 3 bases from J, leaving 16 bases between. In germline, CDR1 is KGHDR, CDR2 SFDVKD. The CDR3 contains 16 residues. For the CDR3, the DNA is TGTGCCACCAGTGATTCCAGGACAGGAGGGGGCTACGAGCAGTACTTC. Its translation is CATSDSRTGGGYEQYF.

The chain has TRBV6-5 and TRBJ2-2; 8 nucleotides line up with TRBD1. Trimming cost V 4 bases and J 7 bases; bases outside gene matches: 8. Per germline, CDR1 MNHEY and CDR2 SVGAGI. This CDR3 region has 15 residues. CDR3 residues: CASSSTGAFGGELFF. The CDR3 nucleotides are TGTGCCAGCAGTTCGACAGGGGCCTTTGGCGGGGAGCTGTTTTTT.

This clonotype has ten or more counts. The chain is built from TRBV11-1 and TRBJ2-5; no reliable D call. V was pared by 0 bases and J by 4 bases, with 6 bases between. The germline V gene encodes CDR1 SGHAT and CDR2 FQDESV (reference sequence). The CDR3 covers 13 residues. For the CDR3, the DNA is TGTGCCAGCAGCTTAGCCCCTCGAGAGACCCAGTACTTC. It is translated as CASSLAPRETQYF.